This passage covers 19 T cell receptor beta chains from one sample sequenced in a study of blood T cells in healthy people across ages. PCR was performed a second time for roughly 6 to 12 cycles using a sample-barcoded 5' primer and a J-beta primer mix. One entry per CDR3 protein, called by TCRdb with MiXCR from the 5' RACE reads. The sample shows approximately 900,000 distinct CDR3 sequences, 25% to 35% of them seen only once. This same sample was also taken into another study, of T cells of mothers and their children.

Sequences were obtained from blood. The receptors here all came from a woman between 35 and 50 years old in good health.

Many counts were recorded for this clonotype. The chain links TRBV7-9 to TRBJ2-5, with D possibly matching TRBD2 (5 bases). The CDR3 sequence is 14 residues long. Trimming took 5 bases from V and 1 from J, leaving 11 bases between them. Germline V lookup: CDR1 SEHNR, CDR2 FQNEAQ (reference sequence). The DNA for the CDR3 is TGTGCCAGCAGCCCACAGCGGAGCCAAGAGACCCAGTACTTC. This gives the protein CASSPQRSQETQYF.

This chain uses TRBV6-5 with TRBJ1-5; 9 bases are shared with TRBD1. The J segment lost 4 bases and the V segment lost 5 bases, leaving 6 bases of the junction unmatched. In germline, CDR1 is MNHEY, CDR2 SVGAGI. This CDR3 is built from 15 residues. The CDR3 nucleotides read TGTGCCAGCAGTAACGACAGGGGGGAGAATCAGCCCCAGCATTTT. This encodes CASSNDRGENQPQHF.

The chain is built from TRBV20-1 and TRBJ2-1; 9 bases agree with TRBD2. The J call is uncertain, as TRBJ2-7 better fits the DNA end. The CDR3 contains 17 residues. CDR1 is DFQATT, CDR2 SNEGSKA, per germline (reference sequence). The CDR3 DNA is TGCAGTGCTAGAGGACGACTAGCGGAGGGGCCCTACAATGAGCAGTACTTC. Protein: CSARGRLAEGPYNEQYF.

This clonotype was counted between two and nine times. The chain links TRBV6-5 to TRBJ2-6; D not certain. Germline assignment: CDR1 MNHEY and CDR2 SVGAGI. The CDR3 spans 16 residues. Trimming cost V 2 bases and J 4 bases, with 12 bases left between them. The CDR3 is CASSYETRAGANVLTF. CDR3 DNA: TGTGCCAGCAGTTACGAGACACGGGCAGGGGCCAACGTCCTGACTTTC.

This clonotype turned up a few times. The chain uses TRBV7-2 and TRBJ2-1; D may be TRBD2 (5 bases). Trimming took 5 bases from V and 0 from J, leaving 17 bases between them. The CDR3 has 17 residues. Germline assignment: CDR1 SGHTA and CDR2 FQGNSA. The CDR3 DNA follows: TGTGCCAGCAGCCCCGGGCGGGTTTACCTCTCCTACAATGAGCAGTTCTTC. This sequence encodes CASSPGRVYLSYNEQFF.

The chain employs TRBV6-5 and TRBJ2-1, with 11 bases matching TRBD2. This CDR3 region has 16 residues. Losses at the gene ends were 5 bases for V and 7 bases for J; bases not matched to a gene: 10. The germline V gene has CDR1 MNHEY and CDR2 SVGAGI. CDR3 nucleotide sequence: TGTGCCAGCAGTCGAACTAGCGGGAGTGTTTATAATGAGCAGTTCTTC. This translates into CASSRTSGSVYNEQFF.

Ten or more counts support this clonotype. A much larger clone lies one base from this, so it may be a read error. The V and J genes are TRBV4-2 and TRBJ2-6; perhaps D is TRBD1 or TRBD2 (6 bases each). CDR1 LGHNA and CDR2 YNFKEQ come from the germline V gene. The ends were cut back, 0 bases at V and 2 bases at J, with 8 bases in the middle. This CDR3 spans 16 amino acids. The CDR3 sequence is CASSQEGGAGANVLTF. CDR3 in DNA: TGTGCCAGCAGCCAAGAGGGGGGCGCTGGGGCCAACGTCCTGACTTTC.

This clonotype has at least ten counts. V and J are TRBV6-1 and TRBJ1-2; D is possibly TRBD1 (6 bases). Trimming cost V 4 bases and J 6 bases, with 15 bases left between them. Per the germline V gene, CDR1 is MNHNS and CDR2 is SASEGT. This CDR3 comprises 14 residues. CDR3 residues: CASSADTGSHGYTF. Here the CDR3 DNA reads TGTGCCAGCAGTGCAGATACAGGGTCTCATGGCTACACCTTC.

The V and J genes are TRBV10-3 and TRBJ2-7; D may be TRBD1 or TRBD2 (5 bases each). Trimming cost V 2 bases and J 0 bases, with 11 bases left between them. CDR3 size: 15 residues. Germline V CDR1 and CDR2: ENHRY, SYGVKD. CDR3 region: CAISEGAGNSYEQYF. Here the CDR3 DNA reads TGTGCCATCAGTGAGGGGGCCGGGAACTCCTACGAGCAGTACTTC.

As to this clonotype: At one boundary the junction diverges from the germline segment, which might be a read error. The chain joins TRBV28 to TRBJ1-4, with D unclear. CDR1 is MDHEN and CDR2 is SYDVKM in the germline V gene. The CDR3 sequence is 13 residues long. CDR3 sequence reads: CAGSLHVAEKLFF. The CDR3 DNA reads TGTGCCGGCAGTTTACACGTGGCGGAAAAACTGTTTTTT. Together with reference TRBV28 and TRBJ1-4, the CDR3 gives the full variable domain: DVKVTQSSRYLVKRTGEKVFLECVQDMDHENMFWYRQDPGLGLRLIYFSYDVKMKEKGDIPEGYSVSREKKERFSLILESASTNQTSMYLCAGSLHVAEKLFFGSGTQLSVL.

J is TRBJ2-7 and V is TRBV2; no clear D gene. In germline, CDR1 is SNHLY, CDR2 FYNNEI. This CDR3 is built from 14 residues. The V end was cut by 1 base, the J end by 3 bases, with 10 bases between. CDR3 in amino acids: CASSEDGLLYEQYF. CDR3 nucleotides: TGTGCCAGCAGTGAAGATGGGCTCCTCTACGAGCAGTACTTC.

This clonotype turned up a few times. The junction shows a germline mismatch at one end, possibly a read error. The rearrangement links TRBV20-1 to TRBJ2-6, with 8 positions matching TRBD1. This CDR3 spans 15 amino acids. CDR1 and CDR2 (germline): DFQATT, SNEGSKA (reference sequence). CDR3 residues: CSANSGGSGANVPTF. Here the CDR3 DNA reads TGCAGTGCTAACTCAGGGGGCTCTGGGGCCAACGTCCCGACTTTC.

Note on this clonotype: Possible read error: a much larger clone is one base away. This chain links TRBV6-1 with TRBJ2-5; D might be TRBD1 (5 bases). The DNA end lines up better with TRBJ2-1; the J call may be wrong. The germline V gene encodes CDR1 MNHNS and CDR2 SASEGT. The CDR3 extends over 16 amino acids. Here the CDR3 DNA reads TGTGCCAGCAGCGAATCAGGGTTTGGGGTACAAGAGACCCAGTTCTTC. Translating gives CASSESGFGVQETQFF.

This chain links TRBV2 with TRBJ1-1; D unclear. V was trimmed by 4 bases and J by 4 bases, leaving 13 bases between them. The CDR3 has 14 residues. Germline V CDR1 and CDR2: SNHLY, FYNNEI. In DNA form, the CDR3 reads TGTGCCAGCAGTGTTGGGATCTCAAGCACTGAAGCTTTCTTT. Translation: CASSVGISSTEAFF.

This clonotype was counted many times. The chain recombines TRBV14 with TRBJ2-7; 11 bases match TRBD2. V shed 2 bases, J shed 0 bases, and the junction held 3 bases outside the gene matches. Per the germline V gene, CDR1 is SGHDN and CDR2 is FVKESK. The CDR3 is 16 amino acids. The DNA for the CDR3 is TGTGCCAGCAGCCAACCACTAGCGGGGGCCTCCTACGAGCAGTACTTC. Amino acids: CASSQPLAGASYEQYF.

In its sample, this clonotype was seen many times. This chain uses TRBV7-8 with TRBJ2-4, with no clear D. Germline CDR1 is SGHVS and CDR2 is FQNEAQ. The CDR3 extends over 12 amino acids. Trimming cost V 5 bases and J 8 bases, with 10 bases left between them. CDR3 sequence: CASSVGADIQYF. In nucleotides, the CDR3 is TGTGCCAGCAGCGTAGGAGCAGACATTCAGTACTTC.

There are many counts of this clonotype. V gene TRBV28 combines with J gene TRBJ1-6, with D uncertain. The CDR3 consists of 14 residues. The V gene lost 6 bases and the J gene lost 10 bases, with 16 bases spanning the gap. Per the germline V gene, CDR1 is MDHEN and CDR2 is SYDVKM. The CDR3 sequence is CASSSWRPGSPLHF. The CDR3 bases are TGTGCCAGCAGCTCGTGGAGGCCAGGATCACCCCTCCACTTT.

This clonotype was picked up a small number of times. V is TRBV7-2 and J is TRBJ2-1; perhaps TRBD1 as D (6 bases). The CDR3 has 15 residues. V dropped 5 bases and J dropped 5 bases, with 16 bases sitting between them. Germline values: CDR1 SGHTA, CDR2 FQGNSA. CDR3 in amino acids: CASSHQGYSNNEQFF. CDR3 sequence (DNA): TGTGCCAGCAGCCACCAGGGGTATTCGAACAATGAGCAGTTCTTC.

This clonotype was counted ten times or more. The chain couples TRBV5-1 to TRBJ1-4, with 7 bases matching TRBD1. The CDR3 sequence is 13 residues long. Trimming cost V 0 bases and J 14 bases; bases outside gene matches: 7. Germline V gene sequence: CDR1 SGHRS, CDR2 YFSETQ. The CDR3 sequence is CASSLGQGLMLFF. The CDR3 coding sequence is TGCGCCAGCAGCTTGGGACAGGGACTTATGCTGTTTTTT.